These 11 T cell receptor beta chains were all obtained from the same sample, sequenced in a study of T cells in Graves' hyperthyroidism and ophthalmopathy. Researchers amplified the TCR beta CDR3 regions from RNA transcripts. Initially, a first-round RT-PCR of the TCR CDR3 employed the HTBI primer set. One entry per CDR3 protein, called by TCRdb with MiXCR from the multiplex PCR reads. The sample lists 350,000 to 450,000 distinct CDR3 sequences; roughly an eighth were seen once. The sequenced material came from blood. These TCRs come from a man aged 50-59 years with Graves' ophthalmopathy.

This clonotype was seen many times. J is TRBJ2-1 and V is TRBV29-1; D perhaps matches TRBD1 (5 bases). The CDR3 runs 11 residues. The V end was cut by 4 bases, the J end by 6 bases, with 7 bases between. CDR1 SQVTM and CDR2 ANQGSEA come from the germline V gene. The CDR3 reads CSVVGANEQFF. CDR3 coding DNA: TGCAGCGTTGTAGGGGCCAATGAGCAGTTCTTC.

The chain carries TRBV5-5 and TRBJ2-2, with TRBD2 identical over 10 bases. Germline CDR1 is SGHKS and CDR2 is YYEKEE (reference sequence). The CDR3 has 18 amino acids. V trimming: 1 base; J trimming: 3 bases; junction bases outside the gene matches: 9. The CDR3 loop is CASSLKREGRGHTGELFF. The CDR3 nucleotides read TGTGCCAGCAGCTTGAAGCGGGAGGGTCGGGGGCACACCGGGGAGCTGTTTTTT.

A few counts support this clonotype. The CDR3 coding sequence is TGTGCCAGCAGCGGACCCACGGGACATACGCAGTATTTT. Its translation: CASSGPTGHTQYF. V gene TRBV6-1 combines with J gene TRBJ2-3; either TRBD1 or TRBD2 may supply D (5 bases each). Germline CDR1 and CDR2: MNHNS and SASEGT. Trimming took off 6 bases at V and 7 bases at J, with 14 bases between the two ends. CDR3 size: 13 residues.

The table lists this clonotype with a few counts. The gene calls are TRBV20-1 and TRBJ2-7; unclear D gene. Germline V gene sequence: CDR1 DFQATT, CDR2 SNEGSKA (reference sequence). V dropped 0 bases and J dropped 5 bases, with 20 bases sitting between them. This CDR3 region has 16 residues. In DNA form, the CDR3 reads TGCAGTGCTAGAGATCTTTCCCCCGTGGAGTTCCACGAGCAGTACTTC. Its translation: CSARDLSPVEFHEQYF.

This clonotype was recorded at least ten times. V and J are TRBV20-1 and TRBJ1-6; no clear D gene. V lost 2 bases, J lost 0 bases, and 14 bases lay in between. The CDR3 covers 17 residues. Germline V CDR1 and CDR2: DFQATT, SNEGSKA (reference sequence). The CDR3 sequence: CSARSQLGSSYNSPLHF. The CDR3 bases are TGCAGTGCTAGAAGTCAGCTGGGAAGCTCCTATAATTCACCCCTCCACTTT.

This clonotype came up many times. The chain combines TRBV20-1 with TRBJ2-7; possible D gene TRBD2, 5 bases. CDR1 and CDR2 (germline): DFQATT, SNEGSKA (reference sequence). V was cut by 0 bases and J by 5 bases, with 17 bases left in between. CDR3 length: 15 residues. The CDR3: CSARDPSERWDEQYF. The CDR3 coding sequence is TGCAGTGCTAGAGATCCCAGCGAGCGGTGGGACGAGCAGTACTTC.

Ten or more counts support this clonotype. The DNA for the CDR3 is TGTGCCAGCAGTCCAGGACAGCCATTCCCCTACGAGCAGTACTTC. This sequence encodes CASSPGQPFPYEQYF. The chain joins TRBV28 to TRBJ2-7; D possibly corresponds to TRBD1 (6 bases). The V end lost 5 bases, the J end lost 2 bases, and 16 bases lay between the germline ends. CDR1 and CDR2 from the germline V gene are MDHEN and SYDVKM. The CDR3 contains 15 residues.

This clonotype was observed at least ten times. The chain has TRBV20-1 and TRBJ2-1, with D maybe TRBD2 (6 bases). The germline V gene has CDR1 DFQATT and CDR2 SNEGSKA (reference sequence). The CDR3 extends over 11 amino acids. Trimming left V 4 bases short and J 10 bases short, with 11 bases between. CDR3 DNA: TGCAGTGCTAAAGACGGGAGAGAGCAGTTCTTC. Amino acid sequence: CSAKDGREQFF.

This clonotype occurred many times. The V and J genes are TRBV20-1 and TRBJ2-7; D is unclear. Per the germline V gene, CDR1 is DFQATT and CDR2 is SNEGSKA (reference sequence). The CDR3 totals 10 residues. V shed 6 bases and J shed 4 bases, with 7 bases lying between them. In DNA, the CDR3 is TGCAGTGCCCTCGATTACGAGCAGTACTTC. Amino acids: CSALDYEQYF.

This clonotype was seen repeatedly, ten times or more. The chain links TRBV7-8 to TRBJ2-7, with 9 nucleotides matching TRBD2. The V gene end was trimmed by 5 bases and the J gene end by 4 bases; junction bases not matched to a gene: 9. The CDR3 totals 15 residues. Germline V gives CDR1 SGHVS, CDR2 FQNEAQ. CDR3 sequence reads: CASSPRGSGSYEQYF. Written as DNA, the CDR3 is TGTGCCAGCAGCCCGAGGGGTAGCGGGAGTTACGAGCAGTACTTC.

This clonotype showed up just a few times. The V call is TRBV12-3 or TRBV12-4, the J call TRBJ1-4; D is possibly TRBD1 (5 bases). The CDR3 is 11 residues long. Trimming took 6 bases from V and 10 from J, leaving 9 bases between them. CDR3 bases: TGTGCCAGCAGCCCGGGGGGAAAACTGTTTTTT. Translation: CASSPGGKLFF.